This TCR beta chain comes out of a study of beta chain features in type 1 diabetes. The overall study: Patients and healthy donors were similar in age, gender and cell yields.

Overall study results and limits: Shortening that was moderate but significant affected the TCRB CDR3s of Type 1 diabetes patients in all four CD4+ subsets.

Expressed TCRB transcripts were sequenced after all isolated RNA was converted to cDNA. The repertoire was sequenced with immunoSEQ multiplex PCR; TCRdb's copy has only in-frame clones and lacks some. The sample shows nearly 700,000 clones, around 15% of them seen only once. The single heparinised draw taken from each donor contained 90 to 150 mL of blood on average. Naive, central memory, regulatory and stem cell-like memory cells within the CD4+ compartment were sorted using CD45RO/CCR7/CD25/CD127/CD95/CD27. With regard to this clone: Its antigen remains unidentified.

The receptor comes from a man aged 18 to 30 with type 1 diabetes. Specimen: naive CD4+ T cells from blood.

CDR3 loop: CSGDTPGLEQFF. The CDR3 DNA follows: TGCAGCGGTGACACCCCTGGGCTTGAGCAGTTCTTC. The J gene is TRBJ2-1, the V gene TRBV29-1; D is ambiguous. Germline CDR1 is SQVTM and CDR2 is ANQGSEA. Trimming shortened V by 7 bases and J by 9 bases, and 16 bases separated the two germline ends. This CDR3 is built from 12 residues.